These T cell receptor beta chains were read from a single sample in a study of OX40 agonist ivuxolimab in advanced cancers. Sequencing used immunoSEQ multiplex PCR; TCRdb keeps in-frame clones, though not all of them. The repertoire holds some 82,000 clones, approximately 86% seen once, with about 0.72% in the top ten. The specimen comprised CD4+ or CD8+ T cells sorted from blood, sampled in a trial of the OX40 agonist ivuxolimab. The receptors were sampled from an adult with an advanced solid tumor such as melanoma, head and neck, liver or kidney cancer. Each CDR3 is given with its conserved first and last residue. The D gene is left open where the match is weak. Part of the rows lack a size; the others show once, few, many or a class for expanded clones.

cdr3_aa: CASSPPQTGGGNQPQHF
cdr3_nt: TGTGCCAGCTCACCACCCCAAACAGGGGGTGGCAATCAGCCCCAGCATTTT
v_call: TRBV18
j_call: TRBJ1-5
d_call: TRBD1
clone_size: once

cdr3_aa: CASSDSGLVLYEQYF
cdr3_nt: TGTGCCAGCAGTGACTCGGGGTTAGTCCTCTACGAGCAGTACTTC
v_call: TRBV6-1
j_call: TRBJ2-7
d_call: .
clone_size: .

cdr3_aa: CASNTGVSEQYF
cdr3_nt: TGTGCCAGCAATACGGGAGTTAGCGAGCAGTACTTC
v_call: TRBV28
j_call: TRBJ2-7
d_call: .
clone_size: .

cdr3_aa: CSASDYEQYF
cdr3_nt: TGCAGTGCTAGCGACTACGAGCAGTACTTC
v_call: TRBV20-1
j_call: TRBJ2-7
d_call: .
clone_size: .

cdr3_aa: CASSPQLAAYEQYF
cdr3_nt: TGTGCCAGCAGCCCACAACTAGCCGCCTACGAGCAGTACTTC
v_call: TRBV9
j_call: TRBJ2-7
d_call: .
clone_size: .

cdr3_aa: CASSEFRGTSGANVLTF
cdr3_nt: TGTGCCAGCAGTGAATTCAGAGGGACCTCTGGGGCCAACGTCCTGACTTTC
v_call: TRBV6-1
j_call: TRBJ2-6
d_call: .
clone_size: .

cdr3_aa: CASSLAARGVYNEQFF
cdr3_nt: TGTGCCAGCAGCTTAGCGGCTAGGGGGGTCTACAATGAGCAGTTCTTC
v_call: TRBV7-2
j_call: TRBJ2-1
d_call: .
clone_size: .

cdr3_aa: CASSLWGTQYF
cdr3_nt: TGTGCCAGCAGCTTATGGGGTACGCAGTATTTT
v_call: TRBV7-2
j_call: TRBJ2-3
d_call: .
clone_size: .

cdr3_aa: CASSSGTHQQYF
cdr3_nt: TGTGCCAGCAGCTCCGGGACACACCAGCAGTACTTC
v_call: TRBV11-3
j_call: TRBJ2-7
d_call: .
clone_size: few

cdr3_aa: CASSVGGWGTGELFF
cdr3_nt: TGTGCCAGCAGCGTAGGGGGCTGGGGCACCGGGGAGCTGTTTTTT
v_call: TRBV9
j_call: TRBJ2-2
d_call: .
clone_size: .

cdr3_aa: CASSLAQANTEAFF
cdr3_nt: TGTGCCAGCAGCTTGGCCCAGGCGAACACTGAAGCTTTCTTT
v_call: TRBV5-4
j_call: TRBJ1-1
d_call: .
clone_size: .

cdr3_aa: CASSSTGTDKLSTLF
cdr3_nt: TGTGCCAGCAGCTCCACCGGGACAGACAAACTCAGTACCTTATTC
v_call: TRBV7-2
j_call: TRBJ2-7
d_call: TRBD1
clone_size: .

cdr3_aa: CASSFGGGTSGRETQYF
cdr3_nt: TGTGCCAGCAGTTTTGGAGGGGGGACTAGCGGGAGAGAGACCCAGTACTTC
v_call: TRBV27
j_call: TRBJ2-5
d_call: TRBD2
clone_size: .

cdr3_aa: CASSLRGTEAFF
cdr3_nt: TGCGCCAGCAGCTTAAGGGGGACTGAAGCTTTCTTT
v_call: TRBV5-1
j_call: TRBJ1-1
d_call: .
clone_size: .

cdr3_aa: CASSVGLDEKLFF
cdr3_nt: TGTGCCAGCAGTGTGGGTCTTGATGAAAAACTGTTTTTT
v_call: TRBV9
j_call: TRBJ1-4
d_call: .
clone_size: .

cdr3_aa: CATKGGGNEKLFF
cdr3_nt: TGTGCCACCAAAGGGGGCGGGAATGAAAAACTGTTTTTT
v_call: TRBV15
j_call: TRBJ1-4
d_call: TRBD1
clone_size: .

cdr3_aa: CANPLFTKENTEAFF
cdr3_nt: TGTGCCAATCCGCTATTCACAAAGGAGAACACTGAAGCTTTCTTT
v_call: TRBV21-1
j_call: TRBJ1-1
d_call: .
clone_size: .

cdr3_aa: CASSYSSGTTKAFF
cdr3_nt: TGTGCCAGCAGTTACTCGTCTGGCACCACTAAAGCTTTCTTT
v_call: TRBV6-5
j_call: TRBJ1-1
d_call: .
clone_size: .

cdr3_aa: CSVEGRRTGTDTQYF
cdr3_nt: TGCAGCGTTGAAGGGAGGAGGACAGGCACAGATACGCAGTATTTT
v_call: TRBV29-1
j_call: TRBJ2-3
d_call: .
clone_size: .

cdr3_aa: CASRWAGHNEQFF
cdr3_nt: TGTGCCAGTCGGTGGGCGGGCCACAATGAGCAGTTCTTC
v_call: TRBV19
j_call: TRBJ2-1
d_call: .
clone_size: .

cdr3_aa: CASSVDTSGANVLTF
cdr3_nt: TGTGCCAGCAGCGTAGACACCTCTGGGGCCAACGTCCTGACTTTC
v_call: TRBV9
j_call: TRBJ2-6
d_call: .
clone_size: .

cdr3_aa: CASSSGTPETQYF
cdr3_nt: TGTGCCAGCAGTTCCGGGACTCCGGAGACCCAGTACTTC
v_call: TRBV2
j_call: TRBJ2-5
d_call: .
clone_size: .

cdr3_aa: CATRIDSDSYNEQFF
cdr3_nt: TGCGCCACCAGGATCGACAGTGACTCCTACAATGAGCAGTTCTTC
v_call: TRBV10-2
j_call: TRBJ2-1
d_call: .
clone_size: .

cdr3_aa: CASSMDSRGYEQYF
cdr3_nt: TGTGCCAGTAGTATGGACTCACGAGGATACGAGCAGTACTTC
v_call: TRBV19
j_call: TRBJ2-7
d_call: .
clone_size: .

cdr3_aa: CASSGGSSYNEQFF
cdr3_nt: TGTGCCAGCAGTGGCGGGAGCTCCTACAATGAGCAGTTCTTC
v_call: TRBV6-1
j_call: TRBJ2-1
d_call: TRBD2
clone_size: .